This T cell receptor (beta chain) was documented in a study of shared clonotypes between healthy human individuals. Study summary: The cohort comprised a couple of women and a few men. Their ages spanned 18 to 49 years.

All donors were Caucasian adults living in Nashville, Tennessee. Partitioning of CD4+ cells yielded a CD45RA+ naive subset and a CD45RA-negative memory subset. CDR1 KGHSH and CDR2 LQKENI come from the germline V gene. The J segment lost 6 bases and the V segment lost 4 bases, leaving 2 bases of the junction unmatched. The length of the CDR3 is 13 residues. Data came from immunoSEQ multiplex PCR; TCRdb stores just in-frame clones and leaves some out. Of under 650,000 clones listed, almost 97% are singletons. The rearrangement joins TRBV18 to TRBJ1-4, with 7 nucleotides matching TRBD1. The source of this sequence is a woman under 40 in good health. Material for sequencing was naive CD4+ T cells sorted from blood. Subset reported: CD45RA+ positively selected. The DNA for the CDR3 is TGTGCCAGCTCACTACAGGGGTATGAAAAACTGTTTTTT. This gives the protein CASSLQGYEKLFF.